This is a list of T cell receptor beta chains from one sample in a study of blood T cell repertoires in COVID-19. The method was immunoSEQ multiplex PCR; TCRdb's version includes in-frame clones alone and lacks a portion of them. This sample has hundreds of thousands of clones, with 88% found just once. The specimen sequenced was peripheral blood. The receptor set was obtained from a woman aged 70-85 years with COVID-19, enrolled during active disease. CDR3s include the opening cysteine and the closing phenylalanine or tryptophan. The order of the fields is clone size, V gene, J gene, D gene, CDR3 DNA, CDR3 protein. D genes are given only for firm matches. A row's size may be missing; if present it is once, few, many or a size class.

>few|TRBV2|TRBJ1-1|.
TGTGCCAGCAGTGAGGGGGGATACACTGAAGCTTTCTTT
CASSEGGYTEAFF
>.|TRBV5-1|TRBJ1-2|TRBD1
TGCGCCAGCAGCCCCGGGACAGGGGCGTTCTATGGCTACACCTTC
CASSPGTGAFYGYTF
>few|TRBV5-1|TRBJ1-1|.
TGCGCCAGCAGCTTGAGCGGGGGGACGGCCAAAGAAGCTTTCTTT
CASSLSGGTAKEAFF
>.|TRBV5-1|TRBJ1-3|.
TGCGCCAGCAGCGCAGCTAGCTCTGGAAACACCATATATTTT
CASSAASSGNTIYF
>.|TRBV5-6|TRBJ1-1|TRBD1
TGTGCCAGCAGCCCGCATTTCGGACAGGGCGGGACTGAAGCTTTCTTT
CASSPHFGQGGTEAFF
>.|TRBV5-4|TRBJ1-2|.
TGTGCCAGCAGCTTGAACACGGGGAGCTATGGCTACACCTTC
CASSLNTGSYGYTF
>.|TRBV10-2|TRBJ2-2|.
TGCGCCAGCAGTGGTGCCGCGTCCACCGGGGAGCTGTTTTTT
CASSGAASTGELFF
>.|TRBV5-1|TRBJ1-5|TRBD1
TGCGCCAGCAGTCCCACGGGACAGCATAATCAGCCCCAGCATTTT
CASSPTGQHNQPQHF
>.|TRBV7-8|TRBJ1-1|.
TGTGCCAGCAGCTGGTCGGATAGACTCGCTGAAGCTTTCTTT
CASSWSDRLAEAFF
>once|TRBV10-2|TRBJ1-2|.
TGCGCCAGCACTGGAGGGATCTATGGCTACACCTTC
CASTGGIYGYTF
>.|TRBV5-6|TRBJ2-3|.
TGTGCCAGCAGCAGGGGTCCGCTAGATACGCAGTATTTT
CASSRGPLDTQYF
>.|TRBV28|TRBJ2-5|TRBD1
TGTGCCAGTAAACGGGACAGGGCAGGCGAGACCCAGTACTTC
CASKRDRAGETQYF
>.|TRBV3-1/TRBV3-2|TRBJ1-6|TRBD1
TGTGCCAGCAGCCAAGAGGGACAGCTAAATTCACCCCTCCACTTT
CASSQEGQLNSPLHF
>.|TRBV9|TRBJ1-3|.
TGTGCCAGCAGCCTGGAGGGGACGGCTTATGCTGGAAACACCATATATTTT
CASSLEGTAYAGNTIYF
>.|TRBV12-5|TRBJ1-1|.
TGTGCTAGTGGGGTAGAGCCAGGTGAAGCTTTCTTT
CASGVEPGEAFF
>.|TRBV10-3|TRBJ1-1|.
TGTGCCATCAGCCTGGGGCCGAACACTGAAGCTTTCTTT
CAISLGPNTEAFF
>.|TRBV3-1/TRBV3-2|TRBJ1-2|TRBD1
TGTGCCAGCAGCCAAGGTAGGGGGCCCGCCCTTAACTATGGCTACACCTTC
CASSQGRGPALNYGYTF
>.|TRBV5-1|TRBJ1-1|TRBD1
TGCGCCAGCAGCGATCCGGGACAGGGGGCATCAGAAGCTTTCTTT
CASSDPGQGASEAFF
>.|TRBV9|TRBJ1-3|.
TGTGCCAGCAGCGGAGCGGGGACCTCTGGAAACACCATATATTTT
CASSGAGTSGNTIYF
>.|TRBV7-3|TRBJ2-3|.
TGTGCCAGCGGCCCGAGGGGGGATACGCAGTATTTT
CASGPRGDTQYF
>.|TRBV6-6|TRBJ1-6|.
TGTGCCAGCGGAAGGGGGATAAATTCACCCCTCCACTTT
CASGRGINSPLHF
>.|TRBV4-2|TRBJ1-1|TRBD1
TGTGCCAGCAGCCAGGGGGACAGGGACACTGAAGCTTTCTTT
CASSQGDRDTEAFF
>once|TRBV5-6|TRBJ1-4|.
TGTGCCAGCAGCCTGAACAGGGACACAACTAATGAAAAACTGTTTTTT
CASSLNRDTTNEKLFF
>.|TRBV18|TRBJ1-3|TRBD1
TGTGCCAGCTCATGGGACAGGGTCGAAAACACCATATATTTT
CASSWDRVENTIYF
>.|TRBV7-9|TRBJ2-1|TRBD2
TGTGCCAGCAGCTTGGCTAGCGGGGCCAATGAGCAGTTCTTC
CASSLASGANEQFF
>once|TRBV6-4|TRBJ2-2|TRBD2
TGTGCCAGCAGCCCCGAGGCGGGGGGGAACACCGGGGAGCTGTTTTTT
CASSPEAGGNTGELFF